This passage covers 6 T cell receptor beta chains from one sample sequenced in a study of CD8+ T cells in alopecia areata. The sequencing template was cDNA reverse transcribed from extracted RNA. Assay used: immunoSEQ multiplex PCR; TCRdb lists only in-frame clones, some missing. The data contain around 250,000 clones, around two thirds of them singletons. This specimen was CD4+ T cells sorted from blood, taken at week 0. These receptors were taken from a human donor with alopecia areata.

A few counts support this clone. The chain combines TRBV30 with TRBJ2-5, with 9 bases aligning to TRBD1. The CDR3 covers 13 residues. V was clipped by 4 bases and J by 3 bases; unmatched bases: 3. From germline, CDR1 is GTSNPN and CDR2 SVGIG (reference sequence). CDR3 loop: CAWNRGPKETQYF. Here the CDR3 DNA reads TGTGCCTGGAACAGGGGGCCTAAAGAGACCCAGTACTTC.

This chain connects TRBV7-2 to TRBJ2-1; 7 bases are shared with TRBD1. This CDR3 region has 14 residues. J gave up 0 bases and V 7 bases, and 3 bases lay outside the gene matches. Germline V gene sequence: CDR1 SGHTA, CDR2 FQGNSA. The CDR3 sequence: CASIQGYSYNEQFF. The DNA of the CDR3 is TGTGCCAGCATACAGGGGTACTCCTACAATGAGCAGTTCTTC.

The chain combines TRBV11-2 with TRBJ1-1; D gene unclear. The CDR3 spans 12 residues. Trimming shortened V by 6 bases and J by 7 bases, and 12 bases separated the two germline ends. Germline assignment: CDR1 SGHAT and CDR2 FQNNGV. CDR3 sequence (DNA): TGTGCCAGCAGGTCAACACGGAGTGAAGCTTTCTTT. This sequence encodes CASRSTRSEAFF. The complete variable domain, with remaining parts taken from reference TRBV11-2 and TRBJ1-1, reads EAGVAQSPRYKIIEKRQSVAFWCNPISGHATLYWYQQILGQGPKLLIQFQNNGVVDDSQLPKDRFSAERLKGVDSTLKIQPAKLEDSAVYLCASRSTRSEAFFGQGTRLTVV.

This rearrangement joins TRBV6-1 to TRBJ2-7, with D unclear. The CDR3 loop spans 14 amino acids. Per germline, CDR1 MNHNS and CDR2 SASEGT. V lost 4 bases, J lost 5 bases, and 15 bases lay in between. CDR3 sequence (DNA): TGTGCCAGCAGTGGATCCCATAATACCCACGAGCAGTACTTC. Its translation is CASSGSHNTHEQYF.

The chain combines TRBV29-1 with TRBJ2-3; no clear D. The germline V gene encodes CDR1 SQVTM and CDR2 ANQGSEA. The CDR3 has 13 amino acids. V was pared by 4 bases and J by 5 bases, with 13 bases between. CDR3 protein: CSVGGGAQDTQYF. The CDR3 region has the DNA TGCAGCGTTGGAGGTGGAGCCCAAGATACGCAGTATTTT.

Worth noting for this clone: This same CDR3 is encoded by further DNA sequences in the sample. The genes are TRBV5-1 and TRBJ2-3; D unresolved. V was clipped by 4 bases and J by 2 bases, with 2 bases between them. This CDR3 is 11 amino acids long. Looked up from germline, CDR1 is SGHRS and CDR2 is YFSETQ. The CDR3 DNA follows: TGCGCCAGCAGCCTCACAGATACGCAGTATTTT. This encodes CASSLTDTQYF. Full variable domain (outside the CDR3, taken from reference TRBV5-1 and TRBJ2-3): KAGVTQTPRYLIKTRGQQVTLSCSPISGHRSVSWYQQTPGQGLQFLFEYFSETQRNKGNFPGRFSGRQFSNSRSEMNVSTLELGDSALYLCASSLTDTQYFGPGTRLTVL.